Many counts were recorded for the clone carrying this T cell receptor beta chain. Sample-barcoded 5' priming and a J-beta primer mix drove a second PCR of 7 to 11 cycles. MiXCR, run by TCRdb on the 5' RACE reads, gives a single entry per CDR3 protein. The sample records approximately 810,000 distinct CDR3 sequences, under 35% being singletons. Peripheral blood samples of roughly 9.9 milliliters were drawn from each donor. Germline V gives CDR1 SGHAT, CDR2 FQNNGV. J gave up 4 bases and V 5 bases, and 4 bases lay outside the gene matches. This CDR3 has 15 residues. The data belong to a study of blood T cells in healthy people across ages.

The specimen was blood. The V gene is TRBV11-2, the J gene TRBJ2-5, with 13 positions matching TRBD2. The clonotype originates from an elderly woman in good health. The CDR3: CASSHGTSGVETQYF. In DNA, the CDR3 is TGTGCCAGCAGCCACGGGACTAGCGGGGTAGAGACCCAGTACTTC.